Each of the 32 T cell receptor beta chains below was sequenced from the same sample in a study of blood T cell repertoires in COVID-19. Profiling relied on immunoSEQ multiplex PCR, and the TCRdb table lists in-frame clones only, not all of them. The sample lists some 230,000 clones, roughly 81% occurring once. Sequencing was carried out using peripheral blood. These receptors came from a man aged 40-49 years with acute or convalescent COVID-19.

The chain recombines TRBV10-3 with TRBJ1-5, with TRBD1 identical over 7 bases. The CDR3 sequence is 12 residues long. Trimming took 10 bases from V and 4 from J; bases not matched to a gene: 4. The germline gives CDR1 ENHRY, CDR2 SYGVKD. The CDR3 reads CATRDSNQPQHF. The CDR3 DNA sequence: TGTGCCACCCGGGACAGTAATCAGCCCCAGCATTTT.

This clone has just a few counts. The chain has TRBV3-1 (or the pseudogene TRBV3-2) and TRBJ1-1; D is unresolved. Germline loops: CDR1 LGHDT, CDR2 YNNKEL (reference sequence). Between the trimmed V and J ends, which lost 3 bases and 1 base, there was a span of 9 bases. The CDR3 sequence is 14 residues long. CDR3 nucleotides: TGTGCCAGCAGCCATTACGGGGAGAACACTGAAGCTTTCTTT. As protein: CASSHYGENTEAFF.

J is TRBJ1-1 and V is TRBV27; D is possibly TRBD1 (6 bases). V dropped 5 bases and J dropped 3 bases, with 10 bases sitting between them. Germline V gene lookup returns CDR1 MNHEY and CDR2 SMNVEV (reference sequence). The CDR3 length is 13 residues. CDR3: CASSKHRDTEAFF. CDR3 nucleotide sequence: TGTGCCAGCAGTAAACACAGGGACACTGAAGCTTTCTTT.

This clone was found a few times. Distinct nucleotide sequences in the sample also encode this CDR3. The CDR3 spells CASSLQGAGNTIYF. In DNA, the CDR3 is TGTGCCAGCAGCTTACAGGGGGCTGGAAACACCATATATTTT. The chain combines TRBV7-2 with TRBJ1-3, with 7 bases identical to TRBD1. V dropped 2 bases and J dropped 2; count of bases not matched to a gene: 0. The CDR3 runs to 14 residues. Germline CDR1 and CDR2: SGHTA and FQGNSA.

The chain has TRBV19 and TRBJ1-1; weak D call: TRBD1 (5 bases). Trimming left V 5 bases short and J 5 bases short, with 18 bases between. Germline V gives CDR1 LNHDA, CDR2 SQIVND (reference sequence). The CDR3 spans 15 residues. CDR3 nucleotides: TGTGCCAGTAGTTCGAACAGGCGCGTGAGGACTGAAGCTTTCTTT. This sequence encodes CASSSNRRVRTEAFF.

V and J are TRBV6-4 and TRBJ2-1; 11 positions agree with TRBD2. The germline gives CDR1 MRHNA, CDR2 SNTAGT. Unmatched junction bases numbered 7, after V lost 3 bases and J lost 6 bases. The CDR3 has 16 amino acids. This chain's CDR3 is CASSDGSGGGSNEQFF. CDR3 nucleotides: TGTGCCAGCAGTGATGGTAGCGGGGGGGGCTCCAATGAGCAGTTCTTC.

This clone has only a few counts. This chain uses TRBV6-5 with TRBJ1-6; a weak D match, TRBD1 (6 bases). The germline CDR1 and CDR2 sequences are MNHEY and SVGAGI. V lost 2 bases and J 6 bases, leaving 14 bases between the germline ends. The CDR3 spans 16 residues. The CDR3 protein is CASSYTVGGSNSPLHF. CDR3 bases: TGTGCCAGCAGTTACACAGTAGGGGGATCTAATTCACCCCTCCACTTT.

This clone was detected only a few times. The chain employs TRBV3-1 (or the pseudogene TRBV3-2) and TRBJ2-1; 12 nucleotides match TRBD2. Germline CDR1 reads LGHDT; CDR2 reads YNNKEL (reference sequence). This CDR3 contains 17 residues. With 1 base clipped from V and 6 bases from J, the junction kept 7 bases outside the gene matches. CDR3 in DNA: TGTGCCAGCAGCCAAGTTCTAAGGACTAGCGGGGCCAATGAGCAGTTCTTC. This translates into CASSQVLRTSGANEQFF.

This sequence joins TRBV9 and TRBJ2-1; TRBD2 matches 7 bases. After removal of 1 base from V and 5 bases from J, the junction contained 0 bases not matched to a gene. Germline-derived CDR1 and CDR2 are SGDLS and YYNGEE. CDR3 size: 13 residues. The CDR3 bases are TGTGCCAGCAGCGTACTAGCGGACAATGAGCAGTTCTTC. It translates to CASSVLADNEQFF.

The chain uses TRBV6-5 and TRBJ1-5, with D maybe TRBD1 (6 bases). The CDR3 runs 14 residues. Between the trimmed V and J ends, which lost 4 bases and 4 bases, there was a span of 11 bases. CDR1 and CDR2 from the germline V gene are MNHEY and SVGAGI. CDR3 bases: TGTGCCAGCAGTTCCCCAGGGGAAAATCAGCCCCAGCATTTT. This sequence encodes CASSSPGENQPQHF.

The chain uses TRBV7-2 and TRBJ1-5; D not resolved. Germline CDR1 and CDR2: SGHTA and FQGNSA. The CDR3 length is 16 residues. V was pared by 4 bases and J by 4 bases, with 17 bases between. The CDR3 DNA follows: TGTGCCAGCAGCTCCCCCGACGGGTATTCGAATCAGCCCCAGCATTTT. It yields the protein CASSSPDGYSNQPQHF.

This chain joins TRBV4-1 and TRBJ1-1, with 10 bases fitting TRBD1. The junction had 4 bases not matched to a gene; V was cut back by 6 bases and J by 3 bases. The CDR3 runs 14 residues. Germline CDR1 is MGHRA and CDR2 is YSYEKL. The CDR3 nucleotides read TGCGCCAGCAGGCGGACAGGGGGGGACACTGAAGCTTTCTTT. Translated, it gives CASRRTGGDTEAFF.

V gene TRBV29-1 combines with J gene TRBJ1-2; TRBD1 is a possible D gene (6 bases). Germline-derived CDR1 and CDR2 are SQVTM and ANQGSEA. V was clipped by 8 bases and J by 4 bases, with 14 bases between them. This CDR3 comprises 12 residues. The CDR3 is CSFRTDIYGYTF. CDR3 nucleotide sequence: TGCAGCTTTAGGACAGACATCTATGGCTACACCTTC.

The chain links TRBV5-1 to TRBJ2-3, with unresolved D. V was pared by 0 bases and J by 0 bases, with 5 bases between. Germline CDR1 and CDR2: SGHRS and YFSETQ. The CDR3 consists of 14 residues. The CDR3 is CASSLAESTDTQYF. The CDR3 DNA is TGCGCCAGCAGCTTGGCCGAGAGCACAGATACGCAGTATTTT.

This clone has only a few counts. The chain has TRBV28 and TRBJ1-2; possibly TRBD1 for D (5 bases). V shed 6 bases and J shed 3 bases, with 8 bases lying between them. The length of the CDR3 is 12 residues. The germline CDR1 and CDR2 sequences are MDHEN and SYDVKM. This chain's CDR3 is CASSSGYYGYTF. The CDR3 nucleotides are TGTGCCAGCAGCTCAGGGTACTATGGCTACACCTTC.

In this sample, this clone turned up a few times. CDR3 in amino acids: CATKPSNAGGTEAFF. CDR3 nucleotides: TGTGCCACCAAACCCTCAAACGCCGGGGGTACTGAAGCTTTCTTT. The chain couples TRBV15 to TRBJ1-1, with a tentative D call TRBD1 (5 bases). Germline loops: CDR1 LNHNV, CDR2 YYDKDF (reference sequence). The length of the CDR3 is 15 residues. The V end was cut by 7 bases, the J end by 5 bases, with 20 bases between. Together with reference TRBV15 and TRBJ1-1, the CDR3 gives the full variable domain: DAMVIQNPRYQVTQFGKPVTLSCSQTLNHNVMYWYQQKSSQAPKLLFHYYDKDFNNEADTPDNFQSRRPNTSFCFLDIRSPGLGDTAMYLCATKPSNAGGTEAFFGQGTRLTVV.

This chain connects TRBV5-5 to TRBJ1-1; no reliable D call. Trimming left V 1 base short and J 0 bases short, with 4 bases between. This CDR3 contains 13 residues. Germline-derived CDR1 and CDR2 are SGHKS and YYEKEE (reference sequence). The CDR3 is CASSLLMNTEAFF. The CDR3 nucleotides are TGTGCCAGCAGCTTGTTAATGAACACTGAAGCTTTCTTT.

This chain links TRBV5-6 with TRBJ2-7; D remains unclear. The CDR3 is made up of 12 amino acids. With 1 base removed from V and 7 bases from J, the gap between germline ends came to 9 bases. Germline lookup yields CDR1 SGHDT and CDR2 YYEEEE. CDR3 in DNA: TGTGCCAGCAGCTTGTCCCGAGCTGAGCAGTACTTC. This translates into CASSLSRAEQYF.

V and J are TRBV3-1 (or the pseudogene TRBV3-2) and TRBJ2-1; possibly TRBD2 for D (5 bases). Trimming left V 2 bases short and J 4 bases short, with 15 bases between. Germline values: CDR1 LGHDT, CDR2 YNNKEL (reference sequence). The CDR3 is made up of 16 amino acids. CDR3 sequence (DNA): TGTGCCAGCAGCCAAAATTTACAGAGAGGGTACAATGAGCAGTTCTTC. Translated, it gives CASSQNLQRGYNEQFF.

The V and J genes are TRBV7-9 and TRBJ2-2; D gene uncertain. Germline V CDR1 and CDR2: SEHNR, FQNEAQ (reference sequence). The ends were cut back, 5 bases at V and 7 bases at J, with 8 bases in the middle. The CDR3 length is 12 residues. CDR3 loop: CASSLSIGELFF. DNA of the CDR3: TGTGCCAGCAGCCTAAGTATCGGGGAGCTGTTTTTT.

The rearrangement joins TRBV6-1 to TRBJ1-4; the D gene is possibly TRBD1 (6 bases). Trimming left V 0 bases short and J 7 bases short, with 24 bases between. The CDR3 has 19 residues. Germline V gives CDR1 MNHNS, CDR2 SASEGT. The CDR3 coding sequence is TGTGCCAGCAGTGAAGCGCTTCGGCAACGTGGGGGGGCAGGTGAAAAACTGTTTTTT. Amino acid sequence: CASSEALRQRGGAGEKLFF.

This clone was observed many times. The V call is TRBV11-2, the J call TRBJ1-3; no reliable D call. The CDR3 length is 14 residues. Germline V gene sequence: CDR1 SGHAT, CDR2 FQNNGV. The V and J ends lost 5 bases and 3 bases respectively, with 11 bases between them. The CDR3 sequence: CASSPAGFGNTIYF. The DNA for the CDR3 is TGTGCCAGCAGCCCAGCGGGGTTTGGAAACACCATATATTTT.

The chain couples TRBV18 to TRBJ1-1; D perhaps matches TRBD1 (5 bases). Germline V lookup: CDR1 KGHSH, CDR2 LQKENI. Trimming shortened V by 3 bases and J by 8 bases, and 16 bases separated the two germline ends. The CDR3 runs 14 residues. CDR3 protein: CASSPGMGHWEAFF. In DNA form, the CDR3 reads TGTGCCAGCTCACCCGGCATGGGGCATTGGGAAGCTTTCTTT. Drawing the rest from reference TRBV18 and TRBJ1-1, the complete variable domain is NAGVMQNPRHLVRRRGQEARLRCSPMKGHSHVYWYRQLPEEGLKFMVYLQKENIIDESGMPKERFSAEFPKEGPSILRIQQVVRGDSAAYFCASSPGMGHWEAFFGQGTRLTVV.

V and J are TRBV19 and TRBJ1-1, with 10 bases fitting TRBD1. The CDR3 totals 11 residues. CDR1 is LNHDA and CDR2 is SQIVND in the germline V gene (reference sequence). The ends lost 7 bases at V and 12 bases at J; junction bases unmatched: 5. In DNA form, the CDR3 reads TGTGCCAGTACCGGGACAGGGGTAACTTTCTTT. Amino acids: CASTGTGVTFF.

J is TRBJ2-7 and V is TRBV18; no reliable D call. From germline, CDR1 is KGHSH and CDR2 LQKENI. CDR3 length equals 17 residues. V was pared by 2 bases and J by 0 bases, with 17 bases between. This CDR3 reads CASSPNKLETPSYEQYF. CDR3 bases: TGTGCCAGCTCACCAAACAAGCTCGAGACACCCTCCTACGAGCAGTACTTC.

This chain joins TRBV5-1 and TRBJ2-3; 8 bases are a match to TRBD2. V gave up 2 bases and J gave up 2 bases; unmatched junction bases: 7. Germline loops: CDR1 SGHRS, CDR2 YFSETQ. This CDR3 is 16 amino acids long. The CDR3 nucleotides read TGCGCCAGCAGCTTTTTCGGGGGGGCCAACACAGATACGCAGTATTTT. The encoded protein is CASSFFGGANTDTQYF.

This rearrangement joins TRBV3-1 (or the pseudogene TRBV3-2) to TRBJ1-1, with 8 positions matching TRBD1. From germline, CDR1 is LGHDT and CDR2 YNNKEL (reference sequence). J lost 8 bases, V lost 4 bases, and 3 bases had no gene match. The CDR3 is 12 residues long. The chain's CDR3 is CASSLRDREAFF. The CDR3 DNA reads as TGTGCCAGCAGCCTTCGGGACAGGGAAGCTTTCTTT.

The V gene is TRBV19, the J gene TRBJ2-7; TRBD2 matches 10 bases. Trimming took 5 bases from V and 5 from J; bases not matched to a gene: 9. Germline values: CDR1 LNHDA, CDR2 SQIVND (reference sequence). CDR3 length: 15 residues. The CDR3 loop is CASSVGTSVRHEQYF. The CDR3 DNA follows: TGTGCCAGTAGTGTTGGGACTAGCGTTCGCCACGAGCAGTACTTC.

The CDR3 DNA is TGTGCCTGGAGTGCGGGATCTGACGGTGAAAAACTGTTTTTT. Translated, it gives CAWSAGSDGEKLFF. The gene calls are TRBV30 and TRBJ1-4, with D hard to call. V was trimmed by 1 base and J by 7 bases, leaving 13 bases between them. Germline-derived CDR1 and CDR2 are GTSNPN and SVGIG (reference sequence). There are 14 residues in the CDR3.

This clone was seen only once. The sample contains more than one DNA sequence encoding this CDR3. The chain combines TRBV9 with TRBJ2-5; 13 positions agree with TRBD2. V lost 0 bases and J lost 2; bases outside the gene matches: 4. Germline V lookup: CDR1 SGDLS, CDR2 YYNGEE. This CDR3 has 17 amino acids. The chain's CDR3 is CASSVGTSGGIQETQYF. CDR3 sequence (DNA): TGTGCCAGCAGCGTAGGGACTAGCGGGGGCATACAAGAGACCCAGTACTTC.

The rearrangement joins TRBV6-5 to TRBJ1-1; TRBD1 is a possible D gene (5 bases). The CDR3 has 13 amino acids. Trimming removed 11 bases at V and 2 bases at J, with 15 bases between. CDR1 MNHEY and CDR2 SVGAGI come from the germline V gene. CDR3 protein: CAHRGSGNTEAFF. The CDR3 nucleotides are TGTGCCCATCGGGGGAGTGGAAACACTGAAGCTTTCTTT.

The V and J genes are TRBV5-1 and TRBJ1-5; tentative D call: TRBD1 (5 bases). Germline assignment: CDR1 SGHRS and CDR2 YFSETQ. V was trimmed by 1 base and J by 4 bases, leaving 12 bases between them. This CDR3 region has 15 residues. The CDR3 loop reads CASSLQGMGNQPQHF. In nucleotides, the CDR3 is TGCGCCAGCAGCTTGCAGGGTATGGGTAATCAGCCCCAGCATTTT.